The 5 T cell receptor beta chains presented below share a single source sample, sequenced in a study of blood T cell repertoires in COVID-19 (dated by TCRdb to 2019 to 2021). Library prep was done by the immunoSEQ multiplex PCR assay. Sourced from immuneACCESS, this table was stored by TCRdb with only in-frame sequences that have V and J called. A share of the clones is absent; for the studies checked, an unresolved V gene accounts for under half, and the remainder has no known explanation. This sample comprises more than 75,000 clones, roughly four fifths of them detected only once. The biggest ten clones account for about 9.4% of the sample. Sample: peripheral blood. These receptors were taken from a man between 60 and 75 years old with acute or convalescent COVID-19.

The rearrangement links TRBV6-5 to TRBJ2-3; TRBD2 matches 12 bases. This CDR3 has 15 residues. The germline V gene has CDR1 MNHEY and CDR2 SVGAGI. The junction had 2 bases not matched to a gene; V was cut back by 6 bases and J by 1 base. The CDR3 loop reads CASRGLAGRTDTQYF. The CDR3 coding sequence is TGTGCCAGCAGAGGACTAGCGGGACGCACAGATACGCAGTATTTT.

This clone has a single count. The gene calls are TRBV15 and TRBJ2-2; 10 bases map to TRBD2. This CDR3 contains 15 residues. Trimming cost V 3 bases and J 6 bases; bases outside gene matches: 4. Germline V gives CDR1 LNHNV, CDR2 YYDKDF (reference sequence). CDR3 in DNA: TGTGCCACCAGCAGCCATCTAGCGGGGGCCGGGGAGCTGTTTTTT. This sequence encodes CATSSHLAGAGELFF.

CDR3 loop: CASSQSRAQAGDTQYF. CDR3 DNA sequence: TGTGCCAGCTCCCAATCGCGGGCCCAGGCGGGGGATACGCAGTATTTT. This chain connects TRBV18 to TRBJ2-3, with TRBD2 as a possible D gene (6 bases). CDR1 is KGHSH, CDR2 LQKENI, per germline. V lost 6 bases to trimming and J lost 6 bases, with 22 bases between them. The CDR3 length is 16 residues.

This clone has only a few counts. Germline and junction disagree at one end, which may indicate a read error. This chain uses TRBV2 with TRBJ1-5; no reliable D call. The CDR3 covers 12 residues. Looked up from germline, CDR1 is SNHLY and CDR2 is FYNNEI. In DNA, the CDR3 is TGTGCCAGCCGTGACGGGTATCAGCCCCAGCATTTT. Translation gives CASRDGYQPQHF.

V gene TRBV21-1 combines with J gene TRBJ1-3; the table gives TRBD1 as D, unverified against the DNA. TRBV21-1 is a pseudogene. There are 20 residues in the CDR3. The CDR3 is CASSKGRQGAAISSGNTIYF. CDR3 nucleotides: TGTGCCAGCAGCAAAGGGAGGCAGGGGGCGGCGATTAGCTCTGGAAACACCATATATTTT.